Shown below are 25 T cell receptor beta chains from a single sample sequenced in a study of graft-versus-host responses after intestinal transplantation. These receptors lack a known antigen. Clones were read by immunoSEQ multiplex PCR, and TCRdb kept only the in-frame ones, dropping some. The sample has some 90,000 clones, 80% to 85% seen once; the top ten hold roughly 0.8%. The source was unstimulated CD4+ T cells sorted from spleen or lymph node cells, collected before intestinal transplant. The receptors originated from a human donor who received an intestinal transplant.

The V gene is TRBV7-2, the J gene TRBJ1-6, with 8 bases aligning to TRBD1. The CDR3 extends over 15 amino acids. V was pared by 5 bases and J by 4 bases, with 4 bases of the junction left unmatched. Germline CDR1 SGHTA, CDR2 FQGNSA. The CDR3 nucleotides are TGTGCCAGCAGCCTCGGACAGGGTTATAATTCACCCCTCCACTTT. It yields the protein CASSLGQGYNSPLHF. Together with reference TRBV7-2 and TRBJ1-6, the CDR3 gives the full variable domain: GAGVSQSPSNKVTEKGKDVELRCDPISGHTALYWYRQSLGQGLEFLIYFQGNSAPDKSGLPSDRFSAERTGGSVSTLTIQRTQQEDSAVYLCASSLGQGYNSPLHFGNGTRLTVT.

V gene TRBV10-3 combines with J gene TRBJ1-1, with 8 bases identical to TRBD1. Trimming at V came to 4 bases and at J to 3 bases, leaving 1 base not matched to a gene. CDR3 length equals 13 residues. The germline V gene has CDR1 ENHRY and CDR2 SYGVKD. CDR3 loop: CAISAQGDTEAFF. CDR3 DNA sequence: TGTGCCATCAGTGCACAGGGGGACACTGAAGCTTTCTTT.

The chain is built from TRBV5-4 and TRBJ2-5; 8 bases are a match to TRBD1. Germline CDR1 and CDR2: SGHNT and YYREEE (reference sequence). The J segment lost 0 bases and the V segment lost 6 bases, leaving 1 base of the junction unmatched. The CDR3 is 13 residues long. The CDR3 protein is CASTTGDQETQYF. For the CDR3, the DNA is TGTGCCAGCACGACAGGGGACCAAGAGACCCAGTACTTC.

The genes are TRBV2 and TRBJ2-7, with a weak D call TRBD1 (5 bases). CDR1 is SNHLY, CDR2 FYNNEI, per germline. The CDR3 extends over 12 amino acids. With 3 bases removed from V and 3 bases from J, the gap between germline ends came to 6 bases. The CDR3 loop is CASSDQGYEQYF. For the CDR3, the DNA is TGTGCCAGCAGTGATCAGGGCTACGAGCAGTACTTC.

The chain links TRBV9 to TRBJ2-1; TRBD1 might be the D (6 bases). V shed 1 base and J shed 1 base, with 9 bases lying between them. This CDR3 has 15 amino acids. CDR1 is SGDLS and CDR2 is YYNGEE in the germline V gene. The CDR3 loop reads CASSVQQGSYNEQFF. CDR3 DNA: TGTGCCAGCAGCGTACAACAGGGATCCTACAATGAGCAGTTCTTC.

The CDR3 DNA follows: TGCGCCAGCAGCTTGCCGTGGGGGGAAACTGAAGCTTTCTTT. This encodes CASSLPWGETEAFF. This rearrangement joins TRBV5-1 to TRBJ1-1; D possibly corresponds to TRBD1 (5 bases). The CDR3 length is 14 residues. Germline CDR1 is SGHRS and CDR2 is YFSETQ. V was trimmed by 1 base and J by 5 bases, leaving 12 bases between them.

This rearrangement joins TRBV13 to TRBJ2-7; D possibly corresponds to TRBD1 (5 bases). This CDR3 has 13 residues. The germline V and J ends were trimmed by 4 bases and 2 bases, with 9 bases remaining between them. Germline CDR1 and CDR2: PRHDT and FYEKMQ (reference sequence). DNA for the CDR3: TGTGCCAGCAGCTCGGACAAGGCCTACGAGCAGTACTTC. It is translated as CASSSDKAYEQYF.

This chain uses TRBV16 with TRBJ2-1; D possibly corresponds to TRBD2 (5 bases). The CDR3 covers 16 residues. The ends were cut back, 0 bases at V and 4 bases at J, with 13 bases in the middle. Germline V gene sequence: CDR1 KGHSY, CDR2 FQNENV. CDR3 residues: CASSQSGLPPYNEQFF. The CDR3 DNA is TGTGCCAGCAGCCAATCTGGACTGCCGCCTTACAATGAGCAGTTCTTC.

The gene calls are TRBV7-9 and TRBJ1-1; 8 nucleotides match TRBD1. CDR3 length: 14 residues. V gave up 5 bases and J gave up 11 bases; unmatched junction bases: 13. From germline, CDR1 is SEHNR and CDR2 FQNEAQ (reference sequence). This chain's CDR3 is CASSTRTGTGNAFF. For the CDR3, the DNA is TGTGCCAGCAGCACAAGAACCGGGACAGGCAACGCTTTCTTT.

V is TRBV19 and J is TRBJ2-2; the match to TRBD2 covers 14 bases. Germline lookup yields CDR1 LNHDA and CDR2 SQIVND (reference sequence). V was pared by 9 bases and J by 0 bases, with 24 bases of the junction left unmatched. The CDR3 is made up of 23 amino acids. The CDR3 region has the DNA TGTGCCAGCGCCGCCTTTTGGGGGCGCCGGACTAGCGGGGGGTTTCCGAACACCGGGGAGCTGTTTTTT. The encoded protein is CASAAFWGRRTSGGFPNTGELFF.

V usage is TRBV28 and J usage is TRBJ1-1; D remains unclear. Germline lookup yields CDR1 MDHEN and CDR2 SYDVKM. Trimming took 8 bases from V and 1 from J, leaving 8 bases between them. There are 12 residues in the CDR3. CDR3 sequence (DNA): TGTGCCAGCTACTCTGGGAACACTGAAGCTTTCTTT. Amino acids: CASYSGNTEAFF.

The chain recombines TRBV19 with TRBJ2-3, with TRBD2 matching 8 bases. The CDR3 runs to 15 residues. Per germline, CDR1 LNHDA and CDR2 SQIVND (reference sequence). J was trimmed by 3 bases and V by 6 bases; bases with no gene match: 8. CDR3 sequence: CASSPSGSETDTQYF. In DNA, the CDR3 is TGTGCCAGTAGCCCCAGCGGGAGTGAAACAGATACGCAGTATTTT.

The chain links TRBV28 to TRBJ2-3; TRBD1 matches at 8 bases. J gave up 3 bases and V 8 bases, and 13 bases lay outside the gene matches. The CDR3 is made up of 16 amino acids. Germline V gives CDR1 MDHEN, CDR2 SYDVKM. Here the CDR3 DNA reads TGTGCCAGCTCTTTGGACAGGGCAGGTGGAACAGATACGCAGTATTTT. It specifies CASSLDRAGGTDTQYF. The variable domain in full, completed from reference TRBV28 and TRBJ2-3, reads DVKVTQSSRYLVKRTGEKVFLECVQDMDHENMFWYRQDPGLGLRLIYFSYDVKMKEKGDIPEGYSVSREKKERFSLILESASTNQTSMYLCASSLDRAGGTDTQYFGPGTRLTVL.

The CDR3 nucleotides are TGTGCCAGCAGCCAAAGTCGACCCCGGAGGAACATTCAGTACTTC. Translation gives CASSQSRPRRNIQYF. This chain connects TRBV7-2 to TRBJ2-4; a possible D gene is TRBD2 (5 bases). The CDR3 extends over 15 amino acids. Germline CDR1 SGHTA, CDR2 FQGNSA. Trimming took 5 bases from V and 7 from J, leaving 18 bases between them.

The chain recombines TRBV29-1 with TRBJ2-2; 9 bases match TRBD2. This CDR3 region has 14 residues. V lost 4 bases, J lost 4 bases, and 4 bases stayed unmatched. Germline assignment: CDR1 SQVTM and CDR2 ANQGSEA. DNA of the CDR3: TGCAGCGTTGTTCAACTAGCGGGCACCGGGGAGCTGTTTTTT. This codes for CSVVQLAGTGELFF.

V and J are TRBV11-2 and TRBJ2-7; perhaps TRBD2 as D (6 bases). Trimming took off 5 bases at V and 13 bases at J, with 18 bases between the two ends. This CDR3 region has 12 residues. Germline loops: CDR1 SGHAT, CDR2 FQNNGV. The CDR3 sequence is CASSQTRDFEYF. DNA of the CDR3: TGTGCCAGCAGCCAAACCCGGGACTTTGAATACTTC.

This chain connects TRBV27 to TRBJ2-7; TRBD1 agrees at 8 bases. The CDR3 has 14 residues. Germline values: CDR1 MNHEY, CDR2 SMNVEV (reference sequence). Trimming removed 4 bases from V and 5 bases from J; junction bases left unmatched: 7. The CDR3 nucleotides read TGTGCCAGCAGTTCGGACAGGGCTGGACACGAGCAGTACTTC. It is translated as CASSSDRAGHEQYF.

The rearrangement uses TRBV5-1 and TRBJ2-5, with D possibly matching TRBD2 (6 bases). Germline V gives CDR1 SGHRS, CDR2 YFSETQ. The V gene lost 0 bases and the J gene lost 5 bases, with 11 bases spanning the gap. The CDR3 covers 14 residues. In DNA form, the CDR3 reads TGCGCCAGCAGCTTGGGTGCAGGGAGGGAGACCCAGTACTTC. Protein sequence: CASSLGAGRETQYF.

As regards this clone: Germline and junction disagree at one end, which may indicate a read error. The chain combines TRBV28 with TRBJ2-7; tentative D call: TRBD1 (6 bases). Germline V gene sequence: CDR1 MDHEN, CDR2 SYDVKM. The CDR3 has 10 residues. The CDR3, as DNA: TGTGCCAGCAGTGCAGGGGAGCGGTACTTC. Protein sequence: CASSAGERYF. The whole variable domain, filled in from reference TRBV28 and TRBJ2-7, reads DVKVTQSSRYLVKRTGEKVFLECVQDMDHENMFWYRQDPGLGLRLIYFSYDVKMKEKGDIPEGYSVSREKKERFSLILESASTNQTSMYLCASSAGERYFGPGTRLTVT.

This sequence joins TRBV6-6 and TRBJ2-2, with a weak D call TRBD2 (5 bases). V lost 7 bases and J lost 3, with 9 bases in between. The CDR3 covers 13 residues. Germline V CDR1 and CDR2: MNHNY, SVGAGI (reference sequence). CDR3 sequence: CASNLADTGELFF. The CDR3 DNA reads TGTGCCAGCAATCTAGCTGACACCGGGGAGCTGTTTTTT.

The CDR3 loop is CASAKGQGNTGELFF. CDR3 bases: TGCGCCAGCGCAAAGGGACAGGGGAACACCGGGGAGCTGTTTTTT. The rearrangement joins TRBV4-1 to TRBJ2-2; TRBD1 matches 9 bases. The germline V gene has CDR1 MGHRA and CDR2 YSYEKL. V trimming: 8 bases; J trimming: 1 base; junction bases outside the gene matches: 5. The CDR3 covers 15 residues.

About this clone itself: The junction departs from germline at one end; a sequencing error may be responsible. The DNA of the CDR3 is TGTGCTAGCAGCCCAACAGGAGGGGCCGGGGAGCTGTTTTTT. This gives the protein CASSPTGGAGELFF. The V gene is TRBV7-7, the J gene TRBJ2-2, with a possible D match to TRBD2 (6 bases). Germline V gene sequence: CDR1 SSHAT, CDR2 FNYEAQ (reference sequence). The CDR3 totals 14 residues.

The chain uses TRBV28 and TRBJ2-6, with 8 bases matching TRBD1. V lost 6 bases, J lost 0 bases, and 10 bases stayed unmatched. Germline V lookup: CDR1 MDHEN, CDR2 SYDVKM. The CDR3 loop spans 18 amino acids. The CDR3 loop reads CASSPSGTGVSGANVLTF. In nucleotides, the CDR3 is TGTGCCAGCAGCCCATCCGGGACAGGTGTCTCTGGGGCCAACGTCCTGACTTTC.

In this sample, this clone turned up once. DNA of the CDR3: TGTGCCAGCAGCACGACTAGCGGGAGTTCTGAGCAGTTCTTC. It codes for CASSTTSGSSEQFF. The chain has TRBV7-9 and TRBJ2-1; 12 bases agree with TRBD2. The CDR3 covers 14 residues. J gave up 9 bases and V 5 bases, and 5 bases lay outside the gene matches. The germline gives CDR1 SEHNR, CDR2 FQNEAQ (reference sequence).

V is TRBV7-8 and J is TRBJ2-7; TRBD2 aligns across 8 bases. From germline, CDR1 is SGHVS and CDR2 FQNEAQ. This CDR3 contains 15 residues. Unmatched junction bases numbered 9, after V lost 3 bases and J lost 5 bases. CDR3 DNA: TGTGCCAGCAGCTTCCCAACGGGGGGGGTCGACGAGCAGTACTTC. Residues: CASSFPTGGVDEQYF.